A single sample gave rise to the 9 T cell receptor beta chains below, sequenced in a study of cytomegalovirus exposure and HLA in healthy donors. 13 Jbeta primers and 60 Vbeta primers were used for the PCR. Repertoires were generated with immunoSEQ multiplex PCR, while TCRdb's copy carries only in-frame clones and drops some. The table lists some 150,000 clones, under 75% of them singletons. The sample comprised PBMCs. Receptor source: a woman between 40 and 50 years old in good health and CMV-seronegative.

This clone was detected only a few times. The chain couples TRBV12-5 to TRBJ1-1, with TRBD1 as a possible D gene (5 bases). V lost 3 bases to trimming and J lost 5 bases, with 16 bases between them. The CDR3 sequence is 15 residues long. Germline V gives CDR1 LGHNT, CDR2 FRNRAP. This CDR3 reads CASGLGGEGWTEAFF. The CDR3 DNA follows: TGTGCTAGTGGTTTAGGAGGGGAGGGGTGGACTGAAGCTTTCTTT.

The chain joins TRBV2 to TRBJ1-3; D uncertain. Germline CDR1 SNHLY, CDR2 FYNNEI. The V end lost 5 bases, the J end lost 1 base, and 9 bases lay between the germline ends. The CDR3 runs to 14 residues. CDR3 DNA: TGTGCCAGCAGTCTCGGGAGATCTGGAAACACCATATATTTT. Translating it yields CASSLGRSGNTIYF.

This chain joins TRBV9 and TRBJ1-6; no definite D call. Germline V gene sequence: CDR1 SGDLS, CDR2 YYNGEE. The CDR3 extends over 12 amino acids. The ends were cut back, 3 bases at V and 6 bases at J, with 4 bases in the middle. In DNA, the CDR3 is TGTGCCAGCAGCGCCAGTAATTCACCCCTCCACTTT. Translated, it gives CASSASNSPLHF.

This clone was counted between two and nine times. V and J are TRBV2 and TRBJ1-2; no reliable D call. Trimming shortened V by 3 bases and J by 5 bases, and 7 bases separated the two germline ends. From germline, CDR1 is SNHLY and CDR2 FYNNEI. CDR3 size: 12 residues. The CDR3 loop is CASSDSTYGYTF. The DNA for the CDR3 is TGTGCCAGCAGTGATTCCACATATGGCTACACCTTC.

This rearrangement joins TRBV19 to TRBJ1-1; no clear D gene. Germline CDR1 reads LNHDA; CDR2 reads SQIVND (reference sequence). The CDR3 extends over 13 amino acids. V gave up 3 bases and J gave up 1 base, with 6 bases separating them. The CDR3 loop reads CASSITGNTEAFF. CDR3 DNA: TGTGCCAGTAGTATTACTGGGAACACTGAAGCTTTCTTT.

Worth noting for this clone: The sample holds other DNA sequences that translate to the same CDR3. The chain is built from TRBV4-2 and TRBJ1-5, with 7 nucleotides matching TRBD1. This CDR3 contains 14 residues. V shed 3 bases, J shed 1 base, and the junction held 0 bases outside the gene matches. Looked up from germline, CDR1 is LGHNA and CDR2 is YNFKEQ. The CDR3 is CASSQGQSNQPQHF. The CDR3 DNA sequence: TGTGCCAGCAGCCAGGGACAGAGCAATCAGCCCCAGCATTTT.

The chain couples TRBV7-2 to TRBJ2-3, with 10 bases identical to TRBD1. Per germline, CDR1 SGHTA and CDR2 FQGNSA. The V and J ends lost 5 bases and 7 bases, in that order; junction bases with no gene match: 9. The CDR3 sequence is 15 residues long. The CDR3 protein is CASSTGTGEFHTQYF. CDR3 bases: TGTGCCAGCAGCACGGGGACAGGGGAATTTCATACGCAGTATTTT.

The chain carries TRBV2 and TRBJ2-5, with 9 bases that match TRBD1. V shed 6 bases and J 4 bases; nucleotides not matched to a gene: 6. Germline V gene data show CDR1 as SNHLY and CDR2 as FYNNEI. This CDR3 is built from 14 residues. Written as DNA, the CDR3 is TGTGCCAGCAGAGGGACAGGGAAAGGAGAGACCCAGTACTTC. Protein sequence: CASRGTGKGETQYF.

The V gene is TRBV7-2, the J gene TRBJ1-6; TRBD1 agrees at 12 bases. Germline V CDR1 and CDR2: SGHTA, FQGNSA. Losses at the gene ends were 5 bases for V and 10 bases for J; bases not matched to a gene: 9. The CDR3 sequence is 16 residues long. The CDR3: CASSNWDRGRKSPLHF. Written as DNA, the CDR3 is TGTGCCAGCAGCAATTGGGACAGGGGGCGAAAGTCACCCCTCCACTTT. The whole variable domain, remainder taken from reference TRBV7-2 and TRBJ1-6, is GAGVSQSPSNKVTEKGKDVELRCDPISGHTALYWYRQSLGQGLEFLIYFQGNSAPDKSGLPSDRFSAERTGGSVSTLTIQRTQQEDSAVYLCASSNWDRGRKSPLHFGNGTRLTVT.